Below, one T cell receptor (beta chain) is given with its context. Time point reported: after dendritic cell vaccination, including at tumor progression/relapse. These data are taken from a study of glioma-infiltrating T cells after dendritic cell vaccination. Assay: immunoSEQ multiplex PCR; the TCRdb copy retains only in-frame clones and omits some. The sample holds roughly 80,000 clones, around 87% seen once. The V and J ends lost 7 bases and 7 bases respectively, with 16 bases between them. The CDR3 has 14 residues. CDR1 is SNHLY and CDR2 is FYNNEI in the germline V gene. The sequences come from blood, collected after dendritic cell vaccination. The receptor's source is a human donor with glioblastoma. The chain couples TRBV2 to TRBJ1-4; maybe TRBD1 (5 bases). The CDR3 sequence is CASNPPGDSEKLFF. The CDR3 region has the DNA TGTGCCAGCAATCCGCCGGGGGATAGTGAAAAACTGTTTTTT.